The entry below gives a single T cell receptor beta chain sequence along with its context. This sample is drawn from a study of control samples from healthy donors and cancer patients. V shed 6 bases and J shed 7 bases, with 21 bases lying between them. The germline V gene encodes CDR1 SNHLY and CDR2 FYNNEI. The CDR3 is 15 residues long. The assay was immunoSEQ multiplex PCR, and TCRdb's table has in-frame clones only and misses some. The top ten hold 1.4% of the sample, which has around 190,000 clones, more than 90% seen once. This receptor was identified in a man aged 25 to 45 in good health. This chain connects TRBV2 to TRBJ1-2, with TRBD1 as a possible D gene (6 bases). The sequencing input was blood. The CDR3 loop is CASRGDGQGKGGYTF. The CDR3 coding sequence is TGTGCCAGCAGGGGCGATGGGCAGGGGAAGGGTGGCTACACCTTC.